One and the same sample provided the 24 T cell receptor beta chains below, sequenced in a study of patients and donors after allogeneic stem cell transplantation. TCRdb processed the RT-PCR reads anew with MiXCR; each CDR3 protein has one entry. The data show about 160,000 distinct CDR3 sequences, more than 20% seen once. Sequencing was performed on blood, either unsorted or a sorted T cell fraction (not recorded which). These receptors all stem from a human donor who was either an allogeneic HSCT recipient or a stem cell or donor lymphocyte infusion donor (not recorded which). It is not recorded whose cells these are; they may come from a transplant donor.

The J gene is TRBJ1-1, the V gene TRBV7-3; no definite D call. Germline CDR1 reads SGHTA; CDR2 reads FQGTGA. Between the trimmed V and J ends, which lost 5 bases and 6 bases, there was a span of 13 bases. The CDR3 covers 13 residues. CDR3 DNA sequence: TGTGCCAGCAGCGCACGACCTGATGCTGAAGCTTTCTTT. Translation gives CASSARPDAEAFF.

This clonotype was observed many times. The chain is built from TRBV20-1 and TRBJ1-6, with D uncertain. Trimming took off 3 bases at V and 0 bases at J, with 12 bases between the two ends. CDR1 DFQATT and CDR2 SNEGSKA come from the germline V gene (reference sequence). CDR3 length: 16 amino acids. CDR3 sequence reads: CSASVSATSYNSPLHF. The CDR3 DNA sequence: TGCAGTGCTAGTGTCTCAGCAACCTCCTATAATTCACCCCTCCACTTT.

This chain connects TRBV9 to TRBJ2-3; possibly TRBD2 for D (5 bases). The CDR3 extends over 13 amino acids. V lost 0 bases and J 4 bases, leaving 6 bases between the germline ends. The V gene's germline CDR1 is SGDLS and CDR2 YYNGEE. CDR3 residues: CASSVGSADTQYF. The CDR3 nucleotides read TGTGCCAGCAGCGTAGGTAGCGCAGATACGCAGTATTTT.

The chain is built from TRBV5-1 and TRBJ2-6; D unresolved. Germline CDR1 and CDR2: SGHRS and YFSETQ. The CDR3 contains 15 residues. The ends were cut back, 3 bases at V and 2 bases at J, with 9 bases in the middle. CDR3 sequence reads: CASSWGVTGANVLTF. The CDR3 DNA sequence: TGCGCCAGCAGCTGGGGTGTGACTGGGGCCAACGTCCTGACTTTC.

This chain links TRBV19 with TRBJ1-1, with TRBD1 matching 7 bases. This CDR3 comprises 19 residues. The ends lost 3 bases at V and 2 bases at J; junction bases unmatched: 18. CDR1 and CDR2 (germline): LNHDA, SQIVND (reference sequence). The CDR3 coding sequence is TGTGCCAGTAGTATCCATGGATTGCTGAGAGGGACAGTCAACACTGAAGCTTTCTTT. Translating gives CASSIHGLLRGTVNTEAFF.

This clonotype was counted between two and nine times. This chain links TRBV15 with TRBJ1-1, with D unclear. Germline V gene data show CDR1 as LNHNV and CDR2 as YYDKDF (reference sequence). With 6 bases removed from V and 4 bases from J, the gap between germline ends came to 6 bases. The CDR3 totals 11 residues. CDR3 DNA sequence: TGTGCCACCAGACAGATCACTGAAGCTTTCTTT. Residues: CATRQITEAFF. The full variable domain, completed using reference TRBV15 and TRBJ1-1, is DAMVIQNPRYQVTQFGKPVTLSCSQTLNHNVMYWYQQKSSQAPKLLFHYYDKDFNNEADTPDNFQSRRPNTSFCFLDIRSPGLGDTAMYLCATRQITEAFFGQGTRLTVV.

A few counts support this clonotype. The CDR3 loop reads CANSKLDLKSSYEQYF. The CDR3 DNA is TGTGCCAACTCGAAATTGGACCTAAAGAGCTCCTACGAGCAGTACTTC. J is TRBJ2-7 and V is TRBV2; D is undetermined. The CDR3 is made up of 16 amino acids. CDR1 is SNHLY, CDR2 FYNNEI, per germline. The V and J ends lost 10 bases and 0 bases respectively, with 22 bases between them.

This clonotype was seen more than once but under ten times. The chain couples TRBV25-1 to TRBJ2-7; 9 bases match TRBD2. J was trimmed by 3 bases and V by 4 bases; bases with no gene match: 1. CDR1 is MGHDK and CDR2 is SYGVNS in the germline V gene. This CDR3 has 13 amino acids. The CDR3, as DNA: TGTGCCAGCAGTGTTAGCGGGAGCTACGAGCAGTACTTC. This sequence encodes CASSVSGSYEQYF.

In this sample, this clonotype turned up a few times. This chain joins TRBV5-1 and TRBJ2-7, with 8 bases aligning to TRBD1. The CDR3 consists of 14 residues. Trimming removed 3 bases from V and 5 bases from J; junction bases left unmatched: 7. From germline, CDR1 is SGHRS and CDR2 YFSETQ. CDR3 region: CASSSRQGIHEQYF. CDR3 nucleotides: TGCGCCAGCAGCTCAAGACAGGGGATCCACGAGCAGTACTTC. The full variable domain, in which reference TRBV5-1 and TRBJ2-7 provide the parts outside the CDR3, is KAGVTQTPRYLIKTRGQQVTLSCSPISGHRSVSWYQQTPGQGLQFLFEYFSETQRNKGNFPGRFSGRQFSNSRSEMNVSTLELGDSALYLCASSSRQGIHEQYFGPGTRLTVT.

This clonotype was recorded a few times. This rearrangement joins TRBV9 to TRBJ1-5; 7 bases agree with TRBD1. J gave up 2 bases and V 2 bases, and 4 bases lay outside the gene matches. CDR1 and CDR2 from the germline V gene are SGDLS and YYNGEE. The CDR3 consists of 15 residues. CDR3 in DNA: TGTGCCAGCAGCGTGACAGGGACCGGCAATCAGCCCCAGCATTTT. Protein sequence: CASSVTGTGNQPQHF.

This rearrangement joins TRBV20-1 to TRBJ1-4, with 7 positions matching TRBD1. Unmatched junction bases numbered 3, after V lost 3 bases and J lost 5 bases. Looked up from germline, CDR1 is DFQATT and CDR2 is SNEGSKA (reference sequence). The CDR3 has 13 residues. The CDR3 coding sequence is TGCAGTGCTAGGGGACAGCCAAATGAAAAACTGTTTTTT. It encodes CSARGQPNEKLFF.

The rearrangement links TRBV7-9 to TRBJ2-7; D is undetermined. The germline V gene encodes CDR1 SEHNR and CDR2 FQNEAQ (reference sequence). The ends were cut back, 0 bases at V and 3 bases at J, with 12 bases in the middle. CDR3 length: 15 amino acids. The CDR3 spells CASSLAHYSNYEQYF. In DNA, the CDR3 is TGTGCCAGCAGCTTAGCCCACTATTCAAACTACGAGCAGTACTTC. The variable domain in full, with the rest retrieved from reference TRBV7-9 and TRBJ2-7, is DTGVSQNPRHKITKRGQNVTFRCDPISEHNRLYWYRQTLGQGPEFLTYFQNEAQLEKSRLLSDRFSAERPKGSFSTLEIQRTEQGDSAMYLCASSLAHYSNYEQYFGPGTRLTVT.

The sample holds a few counts of this clonotype. The chain joins TRBV12-3 or TRBV12-4 to TRBJ2-7; the D gene is possibly TRBD2 (5 bases). The CDR3 runs to 13 residues. Trimming cost V 4 bases and J 3 bases, with 10 bases left between them. This chain's CDR3 is CASSYDAGYEQYF. As DNA, the CDR3 is TGTGCCAGCAGTTACGACGCGGGCTACGAGCAGTACTTC.

This clonotype appeared a few times. V usage is TRBV6-5 and J usage is TRBJ2-5; 7 positions match TRBD1. V shed 7 bases, J shed 1 base, and the junction held 18 bases outside the gene matches. The CDR3 extends over 18 amino acids. Germline CDR1 MNHEY, CDR2 SVGAGI. CDR3 coding DNA: TGTGCCAGCACCACCTGGTCGACAGGGTCCCCTTTCCAAGAGACCCAGTACTTC. It specifies CASTTWSTGSPFQETQYF.

This clonotype occurred many times. V is TRBV12-3 or TRBV12-4 and J is TRBJ1-1, with D hard to call. CDR3 size: 11 residues. Trimming removed 2 bases at V and 6 bases at J, with 4 bases between. In DNA, the CDR3 is TGTGCCAGCAGTTTAAGGTCTGAAGCTTTCTTT. Translation gives CASSLRSEAFF.

This clonotype has more than one count but fewer than ten. This rearrangement joins TRBV29-1 to TRBJ2-4, with a tentative D call TRBD1 (5 bases). The V gene lost 4 bases and the J gene lost 7 bases, with 11 bases spanning the gap. Germline V gene data show CDR1 as SQVTM and CDR2 as ANQGSEA. The CDR3 is 12 amino acids. CDR3 in amino acids: CSVGQGGNIQYF. The CDR3 DNA sequence: TGCAGCGTTGGTCAGGGTGGCAACATTCAGTACTTC. Filled out from reference TRBV29-1 and TRBJ2-4, the complete variable domain reads SAVISQKPSRDICQRGTSLTIQCQVDSQVTMMFWYRQQPGQSLTLIATANQGSEATYESGFVIDKFPISRPNLTFSTLTVSNMSPEDSSIYLCSVGQGGNIQYFGAGTRLSVL.

To note about this clonotype: A read error may explain this, as a much larger clone is one base away. It is likely a read error, because the conserved phenylalanine at the end of the CDR3 is missing. The CDR3: CASSLWGDYGYTS. The CDR3 bases are TGTGCCAGCAGCTTGTGGGGGGACTATGGCTACACCTCC. This rearrangement joins TRBV5-6 to TRBJ1-2, with D perhaps TRBD1 (5 bases). CDR3 length equals 13 residues. Trimming cost V 1 base and J 3 bases, with 7 bases left between them. From germline, CDR1 is SGHDT and CDR2 YYEEEE.

This clonotype showed up just a few times. This rearrangement joins TRBV4-1 to TRBJ1-5; weak D call: TRBD1 (5 bases). The CDR3 consists of 19 residues. Germline CDR1 reads MGHRA; CDR2 reads YSYEKL. Trimming took off 2 bases at V and 3 bases at J, with 23 bases between the two ends. The CDR3 sequence is CASSQRTAGIRPVNQPQHF. The CDR3 DNA follows: TGCGCCAGCAGCCAACGAACGGCAGGGATACGTCCGGTCAATCAGCCCCAGCATTTT.

This clonotype was observed at least ten times. J is TRBJ1-5 and V is TRBV5-1; no clear D gene. The V gene lost 0 bases and the J gene lost 0 bases, with 13 bases spanning the gap. The CDR3 totals 17 residues. Germline V gene data show CDR1 as SGHRS and CDR2 as YFSETQ. The CDR3 nucleotides read TGCGCCAGCAGCTTGGATCGGGGAGGGAATAGCAATCAGCCCCAGCATTTT. Residues: CASSLDRGGNSNQPQHF.

The chain couples TRBV6-2 or TRBV6-3 to TRBJ2-7; D unclear. The germline V and J ends were trimmed by 0 bases and 4 bases, with 7 bases remaining between them. The V gene's germline CDR1 is MNHEY and CDR2 SVGEGT. CDR3 length: 13 amino acids. The CDR3 loop is CASSYSAGYEQYF. In DNA form, the CDR3 reads TGTGCCAGCAGTTACTCAGCAGGTTACGAGCAGTACTTC.

This clonotype was seen only a few times. The CDR3 DNA sequence: TGTGCCAGCAGTTTAGTTGCGTCAGTTAAAGCTAGCACAGATACGCAGTATTTT. This translates into CASSLVASVKASTDTQYF. The chain combines TRBV12-3 or TRBV12-4 with TRBJ2-3; no firm D call. Trimming left V 1 base short and J 0 bases short, with 17 bases between. The length of the CDR3 is 18 residues.

This clonotype has only a few counts. This rearrangement joins TRBV12-3 or TRBV12-4 to TRBJ2-5, with D perhaps TRBD1 (6 bases). CDR3 length: 13 amino acids. V gave up 3 bases and J gave up 4 bases, with 9 bases separating them. In DNA form, the CDR3 reads TGTGCCAGCAGTTTCACAGGGACAGAGACCCAGTACTTC. This encodes CASSFTGTETQYF.

The chain has TRBV5-1 and TRBJ2-1; D not resolved. Trimming stripped 2 bases from V and 0 bases from J, with 9 bases between. The CDR3 runs 15 residues. From germline, CDR1 is SGHRS and CDR2 YFSETQ. The CDR3 region has the DNA TGCGCCAGCAGCTTTACGATGAGCTCCTACAATGAGCAGTTCTTC. The encoded protein is CASSFTMSSYNEQFF.

This chain links TRBV7-3 with TRBJ2-2, with D perhaps TRBD2 (5 bases). The CDR3 is made up of 16 amino acids. V was trimmed by 6 bases and J by 1 base, leaving 15 bases between them. Germline values: CDR1 SGHTA, CDR2 FQGTGA. CDR3 sequence reads: CASSLSGGKNTGELFF. The CDR3 nucleotides read TGTGCCAGCAGTCTCAGCGGAGGCAAGAACACCGGGGAGCTGTTTTTT.